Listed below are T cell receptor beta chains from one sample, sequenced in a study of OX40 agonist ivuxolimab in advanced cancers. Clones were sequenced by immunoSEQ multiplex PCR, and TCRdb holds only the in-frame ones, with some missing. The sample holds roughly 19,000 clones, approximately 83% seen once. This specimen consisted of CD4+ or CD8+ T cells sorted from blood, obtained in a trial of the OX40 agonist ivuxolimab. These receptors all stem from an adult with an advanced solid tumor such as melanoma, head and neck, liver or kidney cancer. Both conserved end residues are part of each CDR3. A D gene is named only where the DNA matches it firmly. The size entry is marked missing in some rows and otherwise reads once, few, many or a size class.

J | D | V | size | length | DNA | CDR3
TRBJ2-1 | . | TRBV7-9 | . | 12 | TGTGCCAGCAGCTTAAAATTGGGACCCCAGTTCTTC | CASSLKLGPQFF
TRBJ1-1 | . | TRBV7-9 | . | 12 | TGTGCCAGCAGCCCCCCCGGGACAGAAGCTTTCTTT | CASSPPGTEAFF
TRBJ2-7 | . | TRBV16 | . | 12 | TGTGCCAGCAGCCAAGGCTCCTACGAGCAGTACTTC | CASSQGSYEQYF
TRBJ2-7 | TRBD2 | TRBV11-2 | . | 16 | TGTGCCAGCAGCTTAGTTCATAGCGGGGACTCCCACGAGCAGTACTTC | CASSLVHSGDSHEQYF
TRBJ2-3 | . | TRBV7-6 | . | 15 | TGTGCCAGCAGCTTCTCAGGGTCTAGCACAGATACGCAGTATTTT | CASSFSGSSTDTQYF
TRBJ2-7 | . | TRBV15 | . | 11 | TGTGCCACCAGCCGGGGAGGCGAGCAGTACTTC | CATSRGGEQYF
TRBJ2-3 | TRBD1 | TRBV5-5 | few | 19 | TGTGCCAGCAGCCCCTTTTCCGGGACAGGCCTCTCGGCGGGGGATACGCAGTATTTT | CASSPFSGTGLSAGDTQYF
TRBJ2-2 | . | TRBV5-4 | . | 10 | TGTGCCAGCGGGGCCGGGGAGCTGTTTTTT | CASGAGELFF
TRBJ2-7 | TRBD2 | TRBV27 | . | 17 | TGTGCCAGCAGTTTACGGGGACTAGCGGGGGGGTTCTACGAGCAGTACTTC | CASSLRGLAGGFYEQYF
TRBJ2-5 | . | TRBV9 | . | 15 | TGTGCCAGCAGTGGGGGCGGGCGGGGGCAAGAGACCCAGTACTTC | CASSGGGRGQETQYF
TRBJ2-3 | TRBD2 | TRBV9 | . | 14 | TGTGCCAGCAGCGCCGGCGGGGGACCAGATACGCAGTATTTT | CASSAGGGPDTQYF
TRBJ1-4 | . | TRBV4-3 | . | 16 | TGCGCCAGCAGCCTGGGACGCGGGGGGACTAATGAAAAACTGTTTTTT | CASSLGRGGTNEKLFF